The next 20 T cell receptor beta chains were all read from a single sample in a study of cytomegalovirus exposure and HLA in healthy donors. PCR used 60 Vbeta primers and 13 Jbeta primers. Sequencing used immunoSEQ multiplex PCR; TCRdb keeps in-frame clones, though not all of them. The profile covers more than 90,000 clones, with roughly 75% appearing a single time and around 0.74% taken by the ten largest. The specimen sequenced was PBMCs. The receptor set was obtained from an older woman in good health and CMV-seronegative.

This clone was detected only a few times. CDR3 in amino acids: CASSRQGNEQFF. CDR3 nucleotide sequence: TGTGCCAGCAGTCGACAGGGGAATGAGCAGTTCTTC. V and J are TRBV6-5 and TRBJ2-1, with 8 bases identical to TRBD1. Germline CDR1 is MNHEY and CDR2 is SVGAGI. The CDR3 length is 12 residues. Losses at the gene ends were 5 bases for V and 7 bases for J; bases not matched to a gene: 1.

Of note for this clone: This specimen includes other DNA sequences encoding the same CDR3. V and J are TRBV6-5 and TRBJ1-1; unclear D gene. The CDR3 has 13 amino acids. V lost 0 bases and J lost 5, with 7 bases in between. The germline CDR1 and CDR2 sequences are MNHEY and SVGAGI. The CDR3 DNA reads as TGTGCCAGCAGTTACTCAGGCGGGACTGAAGCTTTCTTT. Protein sequence: CASSYSGGTEAFF.

The CDR3 protein is CASSFGSSYEQYF. CDR3 bases: TGTGCCAGCAGCTTCGGGAGCTCCTACGAGCAGTACTTC. The chain combines TRBV5-8 with TRBJ2-7, with D possibly being TRBD2 (6 bases). The CDR3 totals 13 residues. Per the germline V gene, CDR1 is SGHTS and CDR2 is YDEGEE. The V gene lost 2 bases and the J gene lost 0 bases, with 6 bases spanning the gap.

The chain is built from TRBV4-3 and TRBJ2-5; TRBD2 aligns across 12 bases. V gave up 0 bases and J gave up 5 bases; unmatched junction bases: 13. This CDR3 region has 19 residues. From germline, CDR1 is LGHNA and CDR2 YSLEER. CDR3 region: CASSQEFGPSGRAGETQYF. The CDR3 coding sequence is TGCGCCAGCAGCCAAGAGTTTGGGCCTAGCGGGAGGGCCGGTGAGACCCAGTACTTC.

The V and J genes are TRBV7-2 and TRBJ2-7; 7 bases fit TRBD2. CDR1 is SGHTA, CDR2 FQGNSA, per germline. CDR3 size: 13 residues. The junction had 3 bases not matched to a gene; V was cut back by 5 bases and J by 2 bases. CDR3 sequence reads: CASSRDYTYEQYF. CDR3 in DNA: TGTGCCAGCAGCCGGGACTACACCTACGAGCAGTACTTC.

The rearrangement links TRBV28 to TRBJ2-7, with D possibly being TRBD1 (6 bases). V lost 4 bases to trimming and J lost 3 bases, with 16 bases between them. The CDR3 sequence is 15 residues long. Germline-derived CDR1 and CDR2 are MDHEN and SYDVKM. In DNA form, the CDR3 reads TGTGCCAGCAGTTCCTCCGGGACACCGTTCTACGAGCAGTACTTC. It specifies CASSSSGTPFYEQYF.

J is TRBJ2-5 and V is TRBV27, with 9 nucleotides matching TRBD2. The CDR3 length is 16 residues. CDR1 is MNHEY and CDR2 is SMNVEV in the germline V gene (reference sequence). With 6 bases clipped from V and 2 bases from J, the junction kept 10 bases outside the gene matches. CDR3 region: CASRTIAGASQETQYF. The CDR3 DNA follows: TGTGCCAGCAGAACGATAGCGGGAGCAAGTCAAGAGACCCAGTACTTC.

The gene calls are TRBV10-2 and TRBJ2-5; D uncertain. Trimming took off 9 bases at V and 6 bases at J, with 14 bases between the two ends. This CDR3 has 12 residues. The germline CDR1 and CDR2 sequences are WSHSY and SAAADI. CDR3 loop: CASTSREKTQYF. DNA of the CDR3: TGCGCCAGTACCTCCCGAGAGAAGACCCAGTACTTC.

The J gene is TRBJ2-5, the V gene TRBV28, with TRBD2 matching 7 bases. The ends lost 8 bases at V and 5 bases at J; junction bases unmatched: 17. Germline V gene data show CDR1 as MDHEN and CDR2 as SYDVKM. The CDR3 sequence is 16 residues long. The CDR3 nucleotides are TGTGCCAGCGTTGGGATCCGAGGGAGGGCATGGGAGACCCAGTACTTC. As protein: CASVGIRGRAWETQYF.

V usage is TRBV27 and J usage is TRBJ1-5; 7 nucleotides align to TRBD1. Losses at the gene ends were 6 bases for V and 5 bases for J; bases not matched to a gene: 7. Germline V gene sequence: CDR1 MNHEY, CDR2 SMNVEV (reference sequence). CDR3 length: 14 residues. In DNA, the CDR3 is TGTGCCAGCAGCTGGGACAGATTCGATCAGCCCCAGCATTTT. It translates to CASSWDRFDQPQHF.

The V call is TRBV7-9, the J call TRBJ1-1; 7 nucleotides agree with TRBD1. CDR1 SEHNR and CDR2 FQNEAQ come from the germline V gene (reference sequence). This CDR3 region has 15 residues. V trimming: 5 bases; J trimming: 6 bases; junction bases outside the gene matches: 12. The CDR3 region has the DNA TGTGCCAGCAGCGTAAACAGGGGAGCCGCATCTGAAGCTTTCTTT. Encoded protein: CASSVNRGAASEAFF.

The gene calls are TRBV6-6 and TRBJ2-3; TRBD1 might be the D (6 bases). Germline V CDR1 and CDR2: MNHNY, SVGAGI (reference sequence). Trimming shortened V by 5 bases and J by 0 bases, and 15 bases separated the two germline ends. The CDR3 covers 16 residues. The CDR3 nucleotides read TGTGCCAGCAGTCCTCGACAGGTAGCTAGCACAGATACGCAGTATTTT. This codes for CASSPRQVASTDTQYF.

V is TRBV30 and J is TRBJ1-1; no reliable D call. The CDR3 loop spans 14 amino acids. Germline V lookup: CDR1 GTSNPN, CDR2 SVGIG (reference sequence). The germline V and J ends were trimmed by 0 bases and 1 base, with 9 bases remaining between them. In nucleotides, the CDR3 is TGTGCCTGGAGTGTACGGGGTAGGAACACTGAAGCTTTCTTT. This translates into CAWSVRGRNTEAFF.

The chain couples TRBV25-1 to TRBJ2-1, with 9 bases fitting TRBD2. The V gene end was trimmed by 1 base and the J gene end by 1 base; junction bases not matched to a gene: 5. The germline gives CDR1 MGHDK, CDR2 SYGVNS. The CDR3 spans 17 residues. The CDR3 DNA reads TGTGCCAGCAGTGAATTTCGAGCGGGGGGATCCTACAATGAGCAGTTCTTC. Protein sequence: CASSEFRAGGSYNEQFF.

This clone was counted between two and nine times. The chain has TRBV6-5 and TRBJ1-2; D is possibly TRBD1 (5 bases). Germline V gene lookup returns CDR1 MNHEY and CDR2 SVGAGI. Trimming cost V 3 bases and J 4 bases, with 9 bases left between them. The CDR3 extends over 13 amino acids. The CDR3 DNA reads TGTGCCAGCAGTTATAGTCAGGGCTATGGCTACACCTTC. Translation gives CASSYSQGYGYTF.

This chain joins TRBV10-1 and TRBJ2-5, with D possibly TRBD2 on 6 matching bases. V lost 5 bases, J lost 5 bases, and 12 bases lay in between. Germline V gene lookup returns CDR1 WNHNN and CDR2 SYGVQD (reference sequence). The CDR3 is made up of 13 amino acids. In DNA form, the CDR3 reads TGCGCCAGCAGTTCGGGCGCGGGGGAGACCCAGTACTTC. It is translated as CASSSGAGETQYF.

The chain has TRBV27 and TRBJ1-2; 7 positions agree with TRBD1. J gave up 4 bases and V 5 bases, and 4 bases lay outside the gene matches. Per germline, CDR1 MNHEY and CDR2 SMNVEV (reference sequence). CDR3 length: 13 amino acids. This CDR3 reads CASSVQGSYGYTF. The CDR3, as DNA: TGTGCCAGCAGTGTACAGGGGTCCTATGGCTACACCTTC.

The V and J genes are TRBV25-1 and TRBJ1-4; 8 bases line up with TRBD1. Trimming took 3 bases from V and 8 from J; bases not matched to a gene: 8. The CDR3 spans 15 residues. Per germline, CDR1 MGHDK and CDR2 SYGVNS. DNA of the CDR3: TGTGCCAGCAGTGATCCAGGGGGCGCGGGGGAAAAACTGTTTTTT. Amino acid sequence: CASSDPGGAGEKLFF. The variable domain in full, completed from reference TRBV25-1 and TRBJ1-4, reads EADIYQTPRYLVIGTGKKITLECSQTMGHDKMYWYQQDPGMELHLIHYSYGVNSTEKGDLSSESTVSRIRTEHFPLTLESARPSHTSQYLCASSDPGGAGEKLFFGSGTQLSVL.

V usage is TRBV19 and J usage is TRBJ2-5, with 12 bases matching TRBD2. The CDR3 is 14 amino acids. The J segment lost 8 bases and the V segment lost 6 bases, leaving 7 bases of the junction unmatched. CDR1 LNHDA and CDR2 SQIVND come from the germline V gene (reference sequence). Here the CDR3 reads CASSLTSGGPTQYF. The CDR3 DNA reads TGTGCCAGTAGCTTGACTAGCGGGGGCCCCACCCAGTACTTC.

The CDR3 sequence: CAGGTGEIEQYF. The CDR3 nucleotides are TGTGCAGGTGGGACAGGGGAAATCGAGCAGTACTTC. The chain carries TRBV2 and TRBJ2-7, with 10 positions matching TRBD1. Looked up from germline, CDR1 is SNHLY and CDR2 is FYNNEI. This CDR3 has 12 amino acids.